This paragraph covers one T cell receptor (beta chain) sequence. The antigen is unknown. CDR1 MNHNS and CDR2 SASEGT come from the germline V gene. The CDR3 sequence is 17 residues long. J lost 7 bases, V lost 5 bases, and 17 bases had no gene match. The sample is drawn from a study of blood T cells in healthy people across ages. Primed by a sample-barcoded 5' primer and a J-beta primer mix, a second PCR proceeded for 7 to 11 cycles. TCRdb reprocessed the 5' RACE reads with MiXCR, giving one entry per CDR3 protein. The data hold hundreds of thousands of distinct CDR3 sequences, with about 53% observed a single time. Overall study findings and caveats: While age rose, TCR beta diversity per million T cells dropped in a roughly linear way.

The gene calls are TRBV6-1 and TRBJ2-1; TRBD1 agrees at 7 bases. The sequence came from a man between 60 and 75 years old in good health. Sequencing used blood. Here the CDR3 reads CASSPYERQGLGNEQFF. As DNA, the CDR3 is TGTGCCAGCAGTCCTTATGAGAGACAGGGTTTGGGAAATGAGCAGTTCTTC.